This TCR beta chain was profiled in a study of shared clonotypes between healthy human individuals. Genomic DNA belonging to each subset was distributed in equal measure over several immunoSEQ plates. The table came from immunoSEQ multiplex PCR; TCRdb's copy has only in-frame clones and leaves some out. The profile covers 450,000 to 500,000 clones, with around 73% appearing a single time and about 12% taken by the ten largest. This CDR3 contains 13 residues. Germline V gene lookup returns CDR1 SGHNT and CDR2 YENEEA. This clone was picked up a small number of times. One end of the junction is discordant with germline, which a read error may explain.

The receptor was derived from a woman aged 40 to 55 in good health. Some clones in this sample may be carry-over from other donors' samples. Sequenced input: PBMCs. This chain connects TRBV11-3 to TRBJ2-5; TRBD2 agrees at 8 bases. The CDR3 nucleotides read TGTGCCTGCAGCTCGACTAGCGAGGAGACCCAGTACTTC. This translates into CACSSTSEETQYF.